This T cell receptor (beta chain) was observed in a study of cytomegalovirus exposure and HLA in healthy donors. Whole-study findings and limits: Most TCR sequences were rare, but some public TCRs occurred in many donors.

Germline CDR1 LGHNA, CDR2 YNFKEQ. There are 16 residues in the CDR3. Germline trimming cut 0 bases from V and 6 bases from J; bases unmatched to any gene: 6. With respect to this clone: Its antigen is still unknown.

Sequencing was performed with immunoSEQ multiplex PCR; in TCRdb, only in-frame clones are kept and a portion is missing. The profile shows 100,000 or so clones, just under 95% of them singletons. The rearrangement links TRBV4-2 to TRBJ2-1, with TRBD2 identical over 9 bases. The sequence was obtained from a woman between 18 and 29 years old in good health and CMV-seronegative. The sequenced sample consisted of PBMCs. This CDR3 reads CASSQDMIAGANEQFF. In DNA, the CDR3 is TGTGCCAGCAGCCAAGATATGATAGCGGGGGCCAATGAGCAGTTCTTC.